This note documents a single T cell receptor beta chain sequence. In the original processing: How many nucleated cells were present was estimated from reference gene primer amplification. Sequencing used immunoSEQ multiplex PCR; TCRdb keeps in-frame clones, though not all of them. Clonal size and the V and J genes are those of that table, whereas D and trimming came from the DNA. The sample holds nearly 110,000 clones, 84% seen once. V was trimmed by 2 bases and J by 2 bases, leaving 10 bases between them. The CDR3 runs to 14 residues. Per germline, CDR1 SGHKS and CDR2 YYEKEE (reference sequence). These data belong to a study of blood T cell repertoires in COVID-19. Across the whole study: The samples span acute and convalescent COVID-19 from the United States, Italy and Spain.

V usage is TRBV5-5 and J usage is TRBJ2-5; no clear D gene. Sequencing used peripheral blood. This receptor was identified in a human donor in a cohort sampled during active COVID-19. The CDR3 region has the DNA TGTGCCAGCAGCTTAGGAGTTCAGCAAGAGACCCAGTACTTC. Translated, it gives CASSLGVQQETQYF.